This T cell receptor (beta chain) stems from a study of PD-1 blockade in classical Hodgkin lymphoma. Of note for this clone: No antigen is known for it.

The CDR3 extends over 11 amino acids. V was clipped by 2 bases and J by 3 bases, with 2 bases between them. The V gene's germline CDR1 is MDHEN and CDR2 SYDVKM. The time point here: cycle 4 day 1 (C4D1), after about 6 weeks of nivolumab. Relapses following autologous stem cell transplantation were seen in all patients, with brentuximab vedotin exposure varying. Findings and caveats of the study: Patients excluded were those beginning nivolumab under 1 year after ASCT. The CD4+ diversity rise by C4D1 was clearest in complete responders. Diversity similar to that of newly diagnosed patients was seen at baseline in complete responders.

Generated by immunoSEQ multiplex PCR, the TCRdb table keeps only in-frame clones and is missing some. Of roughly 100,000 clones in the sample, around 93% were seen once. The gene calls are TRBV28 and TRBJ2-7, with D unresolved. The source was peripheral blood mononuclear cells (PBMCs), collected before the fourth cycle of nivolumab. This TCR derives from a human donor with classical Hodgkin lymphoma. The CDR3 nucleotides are TGTGCCAGCAGTTTACTCTACGAGCAGTACTTC. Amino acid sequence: CASSLLYEQYF.